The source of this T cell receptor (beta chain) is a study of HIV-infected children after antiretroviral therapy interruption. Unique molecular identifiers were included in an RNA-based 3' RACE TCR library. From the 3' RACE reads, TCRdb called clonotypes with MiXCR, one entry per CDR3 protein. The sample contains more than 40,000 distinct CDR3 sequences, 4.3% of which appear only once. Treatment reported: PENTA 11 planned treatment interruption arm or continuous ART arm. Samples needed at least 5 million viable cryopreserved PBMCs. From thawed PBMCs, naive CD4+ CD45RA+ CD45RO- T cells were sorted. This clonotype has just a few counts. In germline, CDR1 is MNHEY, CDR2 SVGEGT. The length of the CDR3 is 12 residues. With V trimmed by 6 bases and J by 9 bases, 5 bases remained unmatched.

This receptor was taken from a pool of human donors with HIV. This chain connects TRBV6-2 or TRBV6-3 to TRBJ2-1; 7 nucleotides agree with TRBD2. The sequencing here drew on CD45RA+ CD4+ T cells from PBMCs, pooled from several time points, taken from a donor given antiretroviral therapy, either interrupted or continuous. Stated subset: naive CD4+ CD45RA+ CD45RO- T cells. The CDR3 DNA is TGTGCCAGCAGCCCGGGGGGACGTGAGCAGTTCTTC. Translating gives CASSPGGREQFF.